This T cell receptor beta chain was captured in a study of OX40 agonist ivuxolimab in advanced cancers. Germline values: CDR1 SEHNR, CDR2 FQNEAQ (reference sequence). The CDR3 has 13 amino acids. Trimming pared 5 bases from V and 0 bases from J, leaving 7 bases between. This table comes from immunoSEQ multiplex PCR, and its TCRdb copy is limited to in-frame clones, with some not included. The sample includes under 100,000 clones, more than 65% of them seen just once. The sample consisted of CD4+ or CD8+ T cells sorted from blood, taken in a trial of the OX40 agonist ivuxolimab. V is TRBV7-9 and J is TRBJ1-1; D ambiguous. The sequence derives from an adult with an advanced solid tumor such as melanoma, head and neck, liver or kidney cancer. The CDR3 DNA reads TGTGCCAGCAGCCTCGAAATGAACACTGAAGCTTTCTTT. The encoded protein is CASSLEMNTEAFF.